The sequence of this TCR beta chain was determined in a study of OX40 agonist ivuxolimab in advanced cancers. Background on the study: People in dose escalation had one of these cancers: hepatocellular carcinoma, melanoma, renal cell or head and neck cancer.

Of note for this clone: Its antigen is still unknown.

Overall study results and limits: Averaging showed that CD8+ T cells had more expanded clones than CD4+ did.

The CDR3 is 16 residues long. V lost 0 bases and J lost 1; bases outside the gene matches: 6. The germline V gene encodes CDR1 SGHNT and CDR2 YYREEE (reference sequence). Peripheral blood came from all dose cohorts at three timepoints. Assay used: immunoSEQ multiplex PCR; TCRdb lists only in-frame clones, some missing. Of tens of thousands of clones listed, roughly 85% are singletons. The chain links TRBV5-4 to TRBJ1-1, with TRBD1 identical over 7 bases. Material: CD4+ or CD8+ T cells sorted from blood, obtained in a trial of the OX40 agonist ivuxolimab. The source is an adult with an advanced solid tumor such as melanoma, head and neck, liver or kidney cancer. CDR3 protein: CASSLAQGGRNTEAFF. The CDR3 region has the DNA TGTGCCAGCAGCTTGGCCCAGGGGGGAAGGAACACTGAAGCTTTCTTT.